This paragraph covers one T cell receptor beta chain sequence. In germline, CDR1 is SGHAT, CDR2 FQNNGV. CDR3 length: 14 amino acids. V trimming: 1 base; J trimming: 4 bases; junction bases outside the gene matches: 3. In the source study's methods: Amplifying reference gene primers gave estimates of nucleated cell counts. Clones were read by immunoSEQ multiplex PCR, and TCRdb kept only the in-frame ones, dropping some. D and trimming were read from the DNA, whereas the V and J calls and clone size are those reported in that table. The data contain around 300,000 clones, 80% to 90% of them singletons. This record comes from a study of blood T cell repertoires in COVID-19. Whole-study context: There were acute and convalescent COVID-19 samples, and they came from the United States, Italy and Spain. The analysed material was cDNA or gDNA that came from T cells, B-cell-depleted T cells, or PBMCs.

This receptor was identified in a woman between 65 and 79 years old with acute or convalescent COVID-19. The chain has TRBV11-2 and TRBJ1-2; 7 bases line up with TRBD1. Sequencing input: peripheral blood. The CDR3 region has the DNA TGTGCCAGCAGCTTAGTACAGGGGACCTATGGCTACACCTTC. Translation gives CASSLVQGTYGYTF.